Each of the 9 T cell receptor beta chains below was sequenced from the same sample in a study of shared clonotypes between healthy human individuals. TCRdb's table, derived via immunoSEQ multiplex PCR, lists solely in-frame clones and lacks some. Of about a million clones in the sample, under 80% are singletons; the top ten hold less than 1.5%. The sample consisted of memory CD4+ T cells sorted from blood. Subset in this sample: CD45RA-negative fraction. The receptor source for this set is a man younger than 35 in good health.

Regarding this clone: Other DNA sequences from this sample encode an identical CDR3 as well. V gene TRBV18 combines with J gene TRBJ1-5; D not certain. V lost 6 bases to trimming and J lost 4 bases, with 10 bases between them. The germline V gene encodes CDR1 KGHSH and CDR2 LQKENI. CDR3 length: 13 residues. In DNA, the CDR3 is TGTGCCAGCTCCCCTGATCAGAATCAGCCCCAGCATTTT. It specifies CASSPDQNQPQHF.

This chain links TRBV9 with TRBJ2-1; 9 bases agree with TRBD2. The germline CDR1 and CDR2 sequences are SGDLS and YYNGEE. The CDR3 is 19 residues long. V dropped 4 bases and J dropped 3; count of bases not matched to a gene: 17. The CDR3 here is CASSPKGSGAGGLYNEQFF. The DNA of the CDR3 is TGTGCCAGCAGCCCGAAGGGTTCAGGAGCGGGGGGCCTCTACAATGAGCAGTTCTTC.

This clone was seen a handful of times. The chain joins TRBV4-1 to TRBJ1-1; no reliable D call. Germline V gene sequence: CDR1 MGHRA, CDR2 YSYEKL. V was cut by 1 base and J by 5 bases, with 8 bases left in between. This CDR3 has 13 amino acids. As DNA, the CDR3 is TGCGCCAGCAGCCAAGTCCCGGGGACTGAAGCTTTCTTT. This sequence encodes CASSQVPGTEAFF.

Remarks on this clone: A much larger clone differs by one base, so this may be a read error. The same CDR3 is also encoded by other DNA sequences in this sample. V is TRBV29-1 and J is TRBJ1-1; no firm D call. Germline V CDR1 and CDR2: SQVTM, ANQGSEA. The CDR3 runs 10 residues. Trimming took 3 bases from V and 1 from J, leaving 0 bases between them. CDR3 sequence: CSVENTEAFF. The CDR3 DNA is TGCAGCGTTGAGAACACTGAAGCTTTCTTT. The variable domain in full, with the rest retrieved from reference TRBV29-1 and TRBJ1-1, is SAVISQKPSRDICQRGTSLTIQCQVDSQVTMMFWYRQQPGQSLTLIATANQGSEATYESGFVIDKFPISRPNLTFSTLTVSNMSPEDSSIYLCSVENTEAFFGQGTRLTVV.

The CDR3 DNA reads as TGCGCCAGCAGCCCCGGGGCTATCCTCCAAGAGACCCAGTACTTC. As protein: CASSPGAILQETQYF. The chain uses TRBV5-1 and TRBJ2-5, with D perhaps TRBD1 or TRBD2 (5 bases each). The CDR3 covers 15 residues. Germline assignment: CDR1 SGHRS and CDR2 YFSETQ. Trimming stripped 4 bases from V and 1 base from J, with 14 bases between.

The chain employs TRBV28 and TRBJ1-5, with D maybe TRBD1 (5 bases). This CDR3 region has 15 residues. The germline V and J ends were trimmed by 5 bases and 4 bases, with 15 bases remaining between them. Germline V gives CDR1 MDHEN, CDR2 SYDVKM. DNA for the CDR3: TGTGCCAGCAGTCTACTAGACGGGGGTAATCAGCCCCAGCATTTT. Translation: CASSLLDGGNQPQHF.

This clone showed up just once. The CDR3 here is CASSQSRDTDTQYF. In nucleotides, the CDR3 is TGTGCCAGCAGCCAGTCGAGAGACACAGATACGCAGTATTTT. The genes are TRBV7-9 and TRBJ2-3; D uncertain. CDR1 is SEHNR, CDR2 FQNEAQ, per germline (reference sequence). The CDR3 consists of 14 residues. V lost 5 bases, J lost 2 bases, and 11 bases lay in between.

The chain joins TRBV27 to TRBJ1-2, with TRBD1 matching over 7 bases. CDR3 length equals 15 residues. V lost 5 bases, J lost 1 base, and 7 bases stayed unmatched. The germline gives CDR1 MNHEY, CDR2 SMNVEV (reference sequence). CDR3 loop: CASSGHRGLNYGYTF. DNA for the CDR3: TGTGCCAGCAGTGGACACAGGGGCCTTAACTATGGCTACACCTTC.

The V call is TRBV10-2, the J call TRBJ1-5; no firm D call. This CDR3 comprises 14 residues. The V and J ends lost 7 bases and 0 bases respectively, with 10 bases between them. CDR1 is WSHSY, CDR2 SAAADI, per germline. CDR3 bases: TGCGCCAGCACAGCAGAGAATAGCAATCAGCCCCAGCATTTT. Its protein is CASTAENSNQPQHF.